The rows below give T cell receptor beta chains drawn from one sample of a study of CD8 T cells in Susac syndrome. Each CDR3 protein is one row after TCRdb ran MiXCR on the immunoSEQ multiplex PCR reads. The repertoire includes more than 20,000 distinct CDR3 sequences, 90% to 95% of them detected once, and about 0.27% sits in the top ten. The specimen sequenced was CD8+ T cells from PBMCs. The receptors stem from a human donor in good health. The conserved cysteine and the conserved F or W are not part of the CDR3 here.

CDR3: ASFISRDRVWKTEAF; V: TRBV6-1; J: TRBJ1-1
CDR3: ASGLDYEQY; V: TRBV12-5; J: TRBJ2-7
CDR3: ASSLKVGFEPQH; V: TRBV12-3/TRBV12-4; J: TRBJ1-5
CDR3: SAWLGGGYSPYEQY; V: TRBV20-1; J: TRBJ2-7
CDR3: ASSLVTSGNEQF; V: TRBV27; J: TRBJ2-1
CDR3: ASGDLYSNQPQH; V: TRBV27; J: TRBJ1-5
CDR3: ASSEMAGYLDGYT; V: TRBV25-1; J: TRBJ1-2
CDR3: SAIWGHYSNQPQH; V: TRBV20-1; J: TRBJ1-5
CDR3: SAFDRYTEAF; V: TRBV20-1; J: TRBJ1-1
CDR3: ASSSEGTYEQY; V: TRBV6-5; J: TRBJ2-7
CDR3: ASSQKANEQF; V: TRBV14; J: TRBJ2-1
CDR3: ASSTSDYSYEQY; V: TRBV6-5; J: TRBJ2-7
CDR3: ASTEADKGARVSEAF; V: TRBV27; J: TRBJ1-1
CDR3: AGSLVSGQGNEQY; V: TRBV7-9; J: TRBJ2-7
CDR3: SVERQGTTYEQY; V: TRBV29-1; J: TRBJ2-7
CDR3: ASSTQGDRTEAF; V: TRBV12-3/TRBV12-4; J: TRBJ1-1
CDR3: SVVKGPSYEQY; V: TRBV29-1; J: TRBJ2-7
CDR3: ASSSTLTGDNSGNTIY; V: TRBV7-9; J: TRBJ1-3
CDR3: SARGLVGNEQF; V: TRBV20-1; J: TRBJ2-1
CDR3: ASSPSSGNHAGYT; V: TRBV14; J: TRBJ1-2
CDR3: SAPRRVGPDQPQH; V: TRBV20-1; J: TRBJ1-5
CDR3: ASSILSGTAYNEQF; V: TRBV19; J: TRBJ2-1
CDR3: ASSVGESFPQETQY; V: TRBV6-1; J: TRBJ2-5
CDR3: SARALSTRPRMGYYEQY; V: TRBV20-1; J: TRBJ2-7
CDR3: ASSMSRNYGYT; V: TRBV19; J: TRBJ1-2
CDR3: ASSSWGDGYT; V: TRBV27; J: TRBJ1-2
CDR3: ASGQGNTDTQY; V: TRBV6-6; J: TRBJ2-3
CDR3: ASSWEALRPYNEQF; V: TRBV5-1; J: TRBJ2-1
CDR3: ASSLYRQAIDTQY; V: TRBV7-9; J: TRBJ2-3
CDR3: ASSNHGSYEQY; V: TRBV21-1; J: TRBJ2-7
CDR3: ASGLFRTGEETQY; V: TRBV12-5; J: TRBJ2-5
CDR3: ASSPPGHLRPQH; V: TRBV27; J: TRBJ1-5
CDR3: ASSQEGSGVYYNEQF; V: TRBV14; J: TRBJ2-1
CDR3: ASTGGRFSYNEQF; V: TRBV12-3/TRBV12-4; J: TRBJ2-1
CDR3: ASSQEYTDTQY; V: TRBV4-3; J: TRBJ2-3
CDR3: ASSTILSSGGTFYEQY; V: TRBV2; J: TRBJ2-7
CDR3: ASGLDGPSGNTIY; V: TRBV12-5; J: TRBJ1-3
CDR3: ASSLRLAGLVYEQY; V: TRBV7-9; J: TRBJ2-7
CDR3: AIAERTDTQY; V: TRBV10-3; J: TRBJ2-3
CDR3: ASSLPEFPGLANNEQF; V: TRBV7-7; J: TRBJ2-1
CDR3: ASSLGRGSTTTSYEQY; V: TRBV14; J: TRBJ2-7
CDR3: ASSQGLEAF; V: TRBV12-3/TRBV12-4; J: TRBJ1-1
CDR3: ASSPSRTGKILSEQY; V: TRBV27; J: TRBJ2-7
CDR3: ASSQDQAGETGELF; V: TRBV4-3; J: TRBJ2-2
CDR3: ASSVTGLGGYT; V: TRBV27; J: TRBJ1-2
CDR3: ASLGPLSYNEQF; V: TRBV5-6; J: TRBJ2-1
CDR3: ASSFEQGAYEQY; V: TRBV6-5; J: TRBJ2-7
CDR3: ASSYGTTFTSTDTQY; V: TRBV6-5; J: TRBJ2-3
CDR3: ASSPPSYQTEVGLAGGLIYEQY; V: TRBV6-2/TRBV6-3; J: TRBJ2-7
CDR3: ASLVSNQPQH; V: TRBV21-1; J: TRBJ1-5
CDR3: ASTERATGIAEAF; V: TRBV6-2/TRBV6-3; J: TRBJ1-1
CDR3: ASSFYSNQPQH; V: TRBV27; J: TRBJ1-5